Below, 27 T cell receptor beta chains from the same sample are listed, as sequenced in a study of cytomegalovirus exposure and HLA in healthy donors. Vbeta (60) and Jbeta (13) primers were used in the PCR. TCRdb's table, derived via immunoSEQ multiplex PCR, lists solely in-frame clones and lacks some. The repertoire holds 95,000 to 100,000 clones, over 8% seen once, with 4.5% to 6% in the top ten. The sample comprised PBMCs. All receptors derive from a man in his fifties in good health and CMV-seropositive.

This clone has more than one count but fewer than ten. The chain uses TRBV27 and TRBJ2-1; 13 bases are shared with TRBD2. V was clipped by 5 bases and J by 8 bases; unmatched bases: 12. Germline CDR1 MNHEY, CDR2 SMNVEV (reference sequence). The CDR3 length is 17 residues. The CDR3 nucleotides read TGTGCCAGCAGTCCCCCGCGGACTAGCGGGAGTAGATATGAGCAGTTCTTC. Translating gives CASSPPRTSGSRYEQFF.

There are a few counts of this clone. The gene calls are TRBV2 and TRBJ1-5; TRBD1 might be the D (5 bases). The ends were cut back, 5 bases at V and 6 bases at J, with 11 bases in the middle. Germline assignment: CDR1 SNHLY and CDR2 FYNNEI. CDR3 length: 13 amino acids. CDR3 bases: TGTGCCAGCAGTCAAAACGGGGGTCAGCCCCAGCATTTT. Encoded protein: CASSQNGGQPQHF.

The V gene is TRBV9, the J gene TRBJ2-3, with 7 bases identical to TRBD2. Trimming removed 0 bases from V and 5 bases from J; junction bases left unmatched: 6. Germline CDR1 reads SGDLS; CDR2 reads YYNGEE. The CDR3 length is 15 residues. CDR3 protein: CASSVGSGTRDTQYF. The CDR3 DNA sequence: TGTGCCAGCAGCGTAGGGAGCGGGACGAGAGATACGCAGTATTTT.

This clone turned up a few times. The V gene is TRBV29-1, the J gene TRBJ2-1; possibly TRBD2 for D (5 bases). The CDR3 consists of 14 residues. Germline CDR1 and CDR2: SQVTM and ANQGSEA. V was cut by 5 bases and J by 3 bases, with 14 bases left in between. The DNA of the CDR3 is TGCAGCGTTTCTAGCACGTCAATCTACAATGAGCAGTTCTTC. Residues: CSVSSTSIYNEQFF.

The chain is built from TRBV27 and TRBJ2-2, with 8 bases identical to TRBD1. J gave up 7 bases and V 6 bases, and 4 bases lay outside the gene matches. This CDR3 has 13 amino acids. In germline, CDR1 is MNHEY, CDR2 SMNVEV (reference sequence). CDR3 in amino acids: CASRAGGFGELFF. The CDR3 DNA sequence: TGTGCCAGCAGAGCAGGGGGCTTCGGGGAGCTGTTTTTT.

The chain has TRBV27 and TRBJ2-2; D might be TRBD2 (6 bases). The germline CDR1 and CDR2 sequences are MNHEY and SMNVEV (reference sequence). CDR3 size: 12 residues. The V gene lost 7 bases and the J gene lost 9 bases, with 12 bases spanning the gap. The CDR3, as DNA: TGTGCCAGCAAAGGGACTGGATGGGAGCTGTTTTTT. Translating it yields CASKGTGWELFF.

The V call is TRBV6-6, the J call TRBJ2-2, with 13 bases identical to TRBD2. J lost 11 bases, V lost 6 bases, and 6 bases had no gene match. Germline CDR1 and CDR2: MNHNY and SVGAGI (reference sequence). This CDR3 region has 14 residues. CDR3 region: CASSGLAGEGELFF. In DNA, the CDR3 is TGTGCCAGCAGCGGACTAGCGGGAGAAGGAGAGCTGTTTTTT.

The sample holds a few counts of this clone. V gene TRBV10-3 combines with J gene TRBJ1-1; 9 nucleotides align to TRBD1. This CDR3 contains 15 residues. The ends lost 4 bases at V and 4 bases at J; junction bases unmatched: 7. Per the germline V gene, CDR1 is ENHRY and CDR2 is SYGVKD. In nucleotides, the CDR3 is TGTGCCATCAGTGCACAGGGGGCGGAGGGCACTGAAGCTTTCTTT. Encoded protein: CAISAQGAEGTEAFF.

Here the CDR3 DNA reads TGTGCCAGCAGCTTGAGGGGACAGGGGCAGCATGGGGCCCAGTACTTC. It translates to CASSLRGQGQHGAQYF. The V gene is TRBV5-4, the J gene TRBJ2-5, with TRBD1 matching over 10 bases. This CDR3 has 16 amino acids. Germline V gene lookup returns CDR1 SGHNT and CDR2 YYREEE (reference sequence). With 1 base clipped from V and 9 bases from J, the junction kept 12 bases outside the gene matches.

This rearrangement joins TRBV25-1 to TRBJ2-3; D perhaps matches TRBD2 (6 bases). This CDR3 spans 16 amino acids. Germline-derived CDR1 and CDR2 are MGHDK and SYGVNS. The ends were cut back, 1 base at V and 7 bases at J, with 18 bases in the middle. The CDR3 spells CASSELGSSRDYTQYF. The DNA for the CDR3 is TGTGCCAGCAGTGAATTAGGCTCCTCGAGGGACTATACGCAGTATTTT.

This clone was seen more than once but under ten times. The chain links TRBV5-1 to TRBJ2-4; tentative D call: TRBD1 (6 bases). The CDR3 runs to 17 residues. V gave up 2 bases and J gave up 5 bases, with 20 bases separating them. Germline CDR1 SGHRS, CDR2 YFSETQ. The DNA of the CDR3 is TGCGCCAGCAGCTTAAAAGTTAGTGGGGGCGGGCAAAACATTCAGTACTTC. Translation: CASSLKVSGGGQNIQYF.

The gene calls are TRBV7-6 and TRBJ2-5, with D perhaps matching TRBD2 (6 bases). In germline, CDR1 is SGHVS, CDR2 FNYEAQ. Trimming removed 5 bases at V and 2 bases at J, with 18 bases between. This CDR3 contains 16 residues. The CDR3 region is CASSPNSGTVQETQYF. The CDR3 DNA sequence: TGTGCCAGCAGCCCCAATTCCGGGACTGTTCAAGAGACCCAGTACTTC.

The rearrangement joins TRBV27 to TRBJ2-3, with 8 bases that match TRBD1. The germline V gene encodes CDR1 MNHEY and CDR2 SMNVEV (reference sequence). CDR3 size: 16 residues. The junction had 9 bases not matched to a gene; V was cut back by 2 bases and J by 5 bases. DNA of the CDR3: TGTGCCAGCAGTTTAATCAGTGGGACAGGACAAGATACGCAGTATTTT. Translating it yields CASSLISGTGQDTQYF.

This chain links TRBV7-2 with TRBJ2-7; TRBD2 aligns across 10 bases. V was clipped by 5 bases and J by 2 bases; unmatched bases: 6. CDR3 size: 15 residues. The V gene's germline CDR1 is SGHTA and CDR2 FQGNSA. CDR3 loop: CASSAAAGGTYEQYF. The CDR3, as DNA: TGTGCCAGCAGCGCCGCAGCGGGAGGGACCTACGAGCAGTACTTC.

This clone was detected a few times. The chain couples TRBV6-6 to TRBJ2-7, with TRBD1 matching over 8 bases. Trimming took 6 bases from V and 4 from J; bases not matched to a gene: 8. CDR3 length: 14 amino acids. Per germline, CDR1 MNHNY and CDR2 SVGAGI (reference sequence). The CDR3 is CASSQGTGVYEQYF. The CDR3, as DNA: TGTGCCAGCAGCCAAGGGACAGGCGTATACGAGCAGTACTTC.

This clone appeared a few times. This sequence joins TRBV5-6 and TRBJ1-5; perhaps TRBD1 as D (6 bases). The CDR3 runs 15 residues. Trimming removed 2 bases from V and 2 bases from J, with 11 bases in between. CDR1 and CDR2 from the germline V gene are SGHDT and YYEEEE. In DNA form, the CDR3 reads TGTGCCAGCAGCTTCAGGGGCACTGGCAATCAGCCCCAGCATTTT. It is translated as CASSFRGTGNQPQHF.

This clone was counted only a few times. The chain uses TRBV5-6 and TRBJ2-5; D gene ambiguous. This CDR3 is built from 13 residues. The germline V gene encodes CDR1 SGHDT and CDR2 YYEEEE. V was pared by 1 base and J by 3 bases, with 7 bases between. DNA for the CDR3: TGTGCCAGCAGCTTGATACAGAAAGAGACCCAGTACTTC. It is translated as CASSLIQKETQYF.

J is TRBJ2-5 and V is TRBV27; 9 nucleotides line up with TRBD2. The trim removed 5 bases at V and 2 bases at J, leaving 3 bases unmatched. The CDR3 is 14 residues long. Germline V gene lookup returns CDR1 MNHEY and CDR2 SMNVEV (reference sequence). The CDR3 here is CASSRLAVQETQYF. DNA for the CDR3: TGTGCCAGCAGTAGACTAGCGGTACAAGAGACCCAGTACTTC.

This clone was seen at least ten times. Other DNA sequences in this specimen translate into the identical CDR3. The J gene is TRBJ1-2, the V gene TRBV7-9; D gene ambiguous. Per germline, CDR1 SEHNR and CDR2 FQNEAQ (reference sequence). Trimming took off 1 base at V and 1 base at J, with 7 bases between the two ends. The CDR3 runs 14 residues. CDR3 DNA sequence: TGTGCCAGCAGCTTAGTATCCGGTAACTATGGCTACACCTTC. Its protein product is CASSLVSGNYGYTF.

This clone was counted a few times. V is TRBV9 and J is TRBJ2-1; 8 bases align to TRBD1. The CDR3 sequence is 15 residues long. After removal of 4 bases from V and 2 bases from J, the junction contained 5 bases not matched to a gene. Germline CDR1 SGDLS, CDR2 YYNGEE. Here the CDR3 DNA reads TGTGCCAGCAGCCCCCGGACAGGGACCTACAATGAGCAGTTCTTC. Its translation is CASSPRTGTYNEQFF.

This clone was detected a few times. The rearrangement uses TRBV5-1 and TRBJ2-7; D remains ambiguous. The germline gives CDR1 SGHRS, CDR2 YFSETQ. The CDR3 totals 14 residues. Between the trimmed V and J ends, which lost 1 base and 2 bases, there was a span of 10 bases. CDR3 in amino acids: CASSLTPSTYEQYF. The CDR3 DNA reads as TGCGCCAGCAGCTTGACCCCCTCTACCTACGAGCAGTACTTC.

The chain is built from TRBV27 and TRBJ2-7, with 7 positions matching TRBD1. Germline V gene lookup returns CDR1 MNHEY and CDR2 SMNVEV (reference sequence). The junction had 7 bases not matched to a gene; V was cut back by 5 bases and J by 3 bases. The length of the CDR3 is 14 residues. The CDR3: CASSNRQGHYEQYF. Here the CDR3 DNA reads TGTGCCAGCAGTAACCGACAGGGCCACTACGAGCAGTACTTC.

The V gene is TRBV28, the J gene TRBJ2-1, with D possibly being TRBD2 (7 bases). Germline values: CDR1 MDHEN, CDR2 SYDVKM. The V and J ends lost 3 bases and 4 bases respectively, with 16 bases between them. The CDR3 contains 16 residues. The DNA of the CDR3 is TGTGCCAGCAGTTTGGGAGAGGGGGGGGCTTACAATGAGCAGTTCTTC. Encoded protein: CASSLGEGGAYNEQFF.

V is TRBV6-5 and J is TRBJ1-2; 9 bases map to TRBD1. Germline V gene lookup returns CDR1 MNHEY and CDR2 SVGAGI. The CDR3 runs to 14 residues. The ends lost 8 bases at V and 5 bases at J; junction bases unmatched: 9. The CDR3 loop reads CASRSADRGYGYTF. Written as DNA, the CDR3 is TGTGCCAGCCGCTCGGCCGACAGGGGGTATGGCTACACCTTC.

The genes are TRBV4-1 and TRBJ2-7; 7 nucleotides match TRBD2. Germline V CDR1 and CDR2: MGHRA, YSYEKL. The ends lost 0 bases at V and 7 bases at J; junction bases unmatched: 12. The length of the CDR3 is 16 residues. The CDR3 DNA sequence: TGCGCCAGCAGCCAAGAAGGCCAGACTAGCCAGTCAGAGCAGTACTTC. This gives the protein CASSQEGQTSQSEQYF.

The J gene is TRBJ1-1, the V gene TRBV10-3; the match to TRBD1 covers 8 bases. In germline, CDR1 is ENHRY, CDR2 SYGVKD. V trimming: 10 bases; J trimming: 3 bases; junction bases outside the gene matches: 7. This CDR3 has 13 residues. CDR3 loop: CATRQGMDTEAFF. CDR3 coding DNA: TGTGCCACCCGACAGGGGATGGACACTGAAGCTTTCTTT.

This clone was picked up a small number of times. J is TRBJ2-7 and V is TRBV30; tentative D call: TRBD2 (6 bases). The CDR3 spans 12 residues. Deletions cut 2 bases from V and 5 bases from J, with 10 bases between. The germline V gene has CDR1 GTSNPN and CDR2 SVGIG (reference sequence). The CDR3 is CAWSYGEDEQYF. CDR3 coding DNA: TGTGCCTGGAGTTACGGGGAGGACGAGCAGTACTTC.